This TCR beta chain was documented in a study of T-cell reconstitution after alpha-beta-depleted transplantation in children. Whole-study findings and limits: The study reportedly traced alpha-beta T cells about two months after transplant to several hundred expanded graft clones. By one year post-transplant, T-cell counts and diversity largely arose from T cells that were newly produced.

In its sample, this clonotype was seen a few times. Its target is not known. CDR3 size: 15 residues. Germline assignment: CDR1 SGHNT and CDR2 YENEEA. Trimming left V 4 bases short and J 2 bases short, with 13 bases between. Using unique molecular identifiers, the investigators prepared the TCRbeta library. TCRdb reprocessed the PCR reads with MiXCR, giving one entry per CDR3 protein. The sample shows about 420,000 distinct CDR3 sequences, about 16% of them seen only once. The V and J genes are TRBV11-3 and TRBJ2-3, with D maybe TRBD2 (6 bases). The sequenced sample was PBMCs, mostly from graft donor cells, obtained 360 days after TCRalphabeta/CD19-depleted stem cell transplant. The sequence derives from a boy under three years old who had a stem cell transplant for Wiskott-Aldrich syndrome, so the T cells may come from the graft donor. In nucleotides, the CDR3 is TGTGCCAGCAGCTCCAGGACTACCGTCACAGATACGCAGTATTTT. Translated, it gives CASSSRTTVTDTQYF.